This T cell receptor (beta chain) is drawn from a study of identical twins (dated by TCRdb to 2016 to 2017). Looking at the study overall: To test whether fetal clonotypes persist, the study used deep sequencing on TCR alpha and beta repertoires from monozygotic twins, unrelated adults of various ages, and cord blood. Replicate twin experiments were performed at different times using different library preparation protocols to rule out contamination. On the study overall, not on this receptor specifically: Because the same donors could not be followed over many years, the conclusions relied on cross-sectional statistical analysis. In monozygotic twins, recombination models systematically underestimated out-of-frame TCR alpha sharing, but the models matched the sharing seen between unrelated individuals. In beta out-of-frame sequences, excess twin sharing was weaker, because having fewer shared sequences lowered the signal-to-noise ratio. Zero-insertion analyses could be partly confounded by invariant T cells such as MAIT and iNKT, although diverse VJ usage argued against such confounding for most clonotypes. Compared with coincidental sharing between unrelated individuals, an excess of low generation-probability sequences was observed among out-of-frame TCR alpha sequences shared between twins. Fewer insertions were carried by abundant cord blood beta clonotypes, a similar but weaker trend appeared in young adult naive repertoires, and no such trend appeared in memory repertoires.

All donors were healthy Caucasians. The twin cohort consisted of three pairs of female monozygotic twins, all aged about 18 to 30 years. Positive isolation kits from Invitrogen were used to isolate the CD4+ and CD8+ T cell populations. Including the terminal cysteine and phenylalanine, the CDR3 comprises 11 residues. CDR3 DNA only is kept here, 33 bases in frame from base 1. The germline V gene yields SQVTM for CDR1 and ANQGSEA for CDR2. To prepare the library, 5' RACE was applied. The instrument was an Illumina HiSeq 2000. A universal primer binding site was introduced by template switching, and a unique molecular identifier was present in the final cDNA, enabling accurate counting of TCR cDNA molecules. Specific primers in the conserved constant-segment region were used to synthesize first-strand cDNA for TCR alpha and beta chains. Each cDNA library was double barcoded, with a SMART-Mk sample barcode plus Illumina barcodes, to control for contamination. TruSeq adapter sequences along with Illumina sample barcodes were introduced in two successive PCR steps. TCR alpha and beta cDNA libraries were sequenced on the Illumina HiSeq platform with custom primers. For the original study's pipeline: MiGEC was used to process raw reads and extract unique molecular identifiers, and MiXCR was used to find CDR3 positions. Recombination models were inferred per individual with the repgenHMM and IGoR tools using an EM algorithm. Shared clonotypes were analyzed with the tcR package in R, and sharing was normalized by the product of cloneset sizes. To study raw recombination without the effects of thymic and clonal selection, out-of-frame nonproductive sequences were analyzed. The public reads were reprocessed in TCRdb via fastp at Q25 and MiXCR, keeping in-frame beta chains. Duplicate CDR3 protein sequences are folded into a single record with the most common DNA and genes. The V and J calls here are based on TCRdb, not the publication. The sample includes 520,000 or so distinct CDR3 sequences, with approximately 22% observed a single time. The ten biggest clones cover around 1% of the sample.

Remarks on this clonotype: The target of this receptor is not known. Base-call qualities are not available, and no considerably larger clone is one nucleotide away.

The sample also formed part of further work on T cells expressing NK-cell markers. The second study's paper adds: In sorted CD3+CD56+NKG2C+, CD3+CD56+NKG2C- and CD3+CD56-NKG2C+ T-cell subsets from 7 or 8 donors, TCR beta-chain repertoires were profiled. Of the eight sequenced donors, seven were found to be HCMV-seropositive and one was found to be HCMV-seronegative. To restrict sorting to alphabetaTCR-expressing T cells, an anti-gammadeltaTCR antibody was added in several experiments. For six donors, the dominant CD3+CD56+NKG2C+ clonotypes were among the top 10 CD8+ clonotypes and accounted for about 1.0-7.5% of CD8+ T cells. Those dominant clonotypes were again the most abundant among CD3+CD56-NKG2C+ cells in a few donors, at about 28.3-65%. Whether the expanded NKG2C-expressing T cell clones were specific for HCMV antigens was left unclear. Randomly selected healthy volunteers, three men and five women, were used as the eight sequenced donors. HCMV serostatus was determined by detecting HCMV-specific IgG in serum with a commercial ELISA kit. MIGEC handled demultiplexing of the reads and grouping by UMI, while MiTCR was used to assemble and quantify clonotypes. Only TCR cDNA sequences supported by at least two reads were kept to exclude erroneous sequences. The tcR package was used for downstream repertoire analysis, with clonotypes matched between fractions based on CDR3 nucleotide sequence plus V segment. VDJmatch was used to annotate antigen specificity against VDJdb, with one amino acid substitution in CDR3 permitted.

Recombination joined TRBV29-1 with TRBJ1-2; no D segment can be confidently identified. This TCR was sampled from a woman under 30 in good health. Sequenced input: CD4+ T cells sorted from blood. The DNA sequence is as follows: TGCAGGGTTACGGGGATTTATGGCTACACCTTC. Its product reads: CRVTGIYGYTF.